This T cell receptor beta chain comes out of a study of cytomegalovirus exposure and HLA in healthy donors. At the level of the study: Within the Caucasian-associated ancestry cluster were roughly 79% of the approximately 400 genotyped donors.

It was with 60 Vbeta and 13 Jbeta primers that the PCR ran. Method: immunoSEQ multiplex PCR; TCRdb's copy keeps in-frame clones and lacks some. The sample lists 70,000 to 95,000 clones; roughly 58% were seen once. This CDR3 region has 14 residues. The germline gives CDR1 SNHLY, CDR2 FYNNEI. Trimming took off 7 bases at V and 1 base at J, with 11 bases between the two ends. V is TRBV2 and J is TRBJ1-5; D call uncertain. Sample: PBMCs. The sequence was obtained from a woman in her thirties in good health and CMV-seropositive. The CDR3 region is CASKVDGSNQPQHF. In DNA form, the CDR3 reads TGTGCCAGCAAGGTCGACGGGAGCAATCAGCCCCAGCATTTT.